One sample yielded the 5 T cell receptor beta chains listed below, sequenced in a study of CD8 T cells in ankylosing spondylitis. General study results and limits: A TCR beta motif of roughly 8 highly homologous variants seemed to mark ankylosing spondylitis blood.

TCRdb re-called the 5' RACE reads through MiXCR, storing one row per CDR3 protein. The sample shows 450,000 to 550,000 distinct CDR3 sequences, roughly 5.3% of them seen only once. Their recognized antigens are unknown. Sequenced sample: blood, either unsorted or a sorted T cell fraction (not recorded which). Every receptor here comes from a male donor with ankylosing spondylitis.

The V gene is TRBV27, the J gene TRBJ2-7; either TRBD1 or TRBD2 may fit D (5 bases each). There are 15 residues in the CDR3. The germline CDR1 and CDR2 sequences are MNHEY and SMNVEV (reference sequence). Between the trimmed V and J ends, which lost 2 bases and 4 bases, there was a span of 15 bases. In DNA form, the CDR3 reads TGTGCCAGCAGTTTAGGGACGCCGGATCGGTACGAGCAGTACTTC. Residues: CASSLGTPDRYEQYF.

This clonotype was recorded many times. This chain joins TRBV3-1 and TRBJ2-7, with D possibly being TRBD1 or TRBD2 (5 bases each). The CDR3 has 12 amino acids. Germline V CDR1 and CDR2: LGHDT, YNNKEL (reference sequence). The V end was cut by 4 bases, the J end by 6 bases, with 10 bases between. The CDR3 reads CASSLEGSEQYF. CDR3 in DNA: TGTGCCAGCAGCCTCGAGGGGTCCGAGCAGTACTTC.

Many counts were recorded for this clonotype. The chain has TRBV10-3 and TRBJ2-1, with D tentatively TRBD1 (6 bases). Between the trimmed V and J ends, which lost 4 bases and 5 bases, there was a span of 15 bases. CDR3 length equals 15 residues. CDR1 and CDR2 (germline): ENHRY, SYGVKD. The DNA for the CDR3 is TGTGCCATCAGTGGCCAGGGGAATCAGAACAATGAGCAGTTCTTC. Amino acid sequence: CAISGQGNQNNEQFF.

This chain uses TRBV24-1 with TRBJ2-7; TRBD2 agrees at 8 bases. Germline loops: CDR1 KGHDR, CDR2 SFDVKD. Unmatched junction bases numbered 9, after V lost 9 bases and J lost 3 bases. This CDR3 contains 14 residues. The CDR3 nucleotides are TGTGCCACCTCGTGGACTAGCTGGGACTACGAGCAGTACTTC. It specifies CATSWTSWDYEQYF.

This clonotype was detected many times. The DNA of the CDR3 is TGCGCCAGCACCTCGGAGACAGGCCGTTTCAATGAGCAGTTCTTC. Its translation: CASTSETGRFNEQFF. The rearrangement joins TRBV5-1 to TRBJ2-1; D is possibly TRBD1 (6 bases). This CDR3 comprises 15 residues. The V end lost 6 bases, the J end lost 6 bases, and 19 bases lay between the germline ends. Germline V gives CDR1 SGHRS, CDR2 YFSETQ. Using reference TRBV5-1 and TRBJ2-1 for the parts outside the CDR3, the full variable domain is KAGVTQTPRYLIKTRGQQVTLSCSPISGHRSVSWYQQTPGQGLQFLFEYFSETQRNKGNFPGRFSGRQFSNSRSEMNVSTLELGDSALYLCASTSETGRFNEQFFGPGTRLTVL.